A selection of T cell receptor beta chains follows, all from one sample in a study of healthy donors' naive CD4 and CD8 T cells. TCRdb independently ran MiXCR on the reads; one entry per CDR3 protein. The table includes approximately 200,000 distinct CDR3 sequences, over 60% detected once. The sample comprised naive CD4+ and CD8+ T cells sorted from blood, pooled from several donors. The receptors were sampled from a pool of human donors in good health; the sample pools cells from several healthy donors. CDR3s include the opening cysteine and the closing phenylalanine or tryptophan. The D gene is left open where the match is weak. Clone size, where shown, is once, few, many, or a class for clones that have expanded.

d_call j_call clone_size v_call cdr3_nt cdr3_aa
TRBD1 TRBJ1-5 - TRBV4-2 TGTGCCAGCAGCCAAGAGACAGGGTATCAGCCCCAGCATTTT CASSQETGYQPQHF
TRBD1 TRBJ2-7 few TRBV30 TGTGCCTGGGGGACAGGGAACGAGCAGTACTTC CAWGTGNEQYF
- TRBJ1-5 few TRBV29-1 TGCAGCGTTGAAGATCGGCGACTGTACAATCATCCCCAGCATTTT CSVEDRRLYNHPQHF
- TRBJ1-2 few TRBV28 TGTGCCAGCAGTTCCTTGCTCTCTAACTATGGCTACACCTTC CASSSLLSNYGYTF
TRBD2 TRBJ2-7 - TRBV5-1 TGCGCCAGCAGCTTAACTAGCGGGAGCTCCTACGAGCAGTACTTC CASSLTSGSSYEQYF
- TRBJ2-7 few TRBV6-5 TGTGCCAGCAGTTACTCATCAGTAGTCTACGAGCAGTACTTC CASSYSSVVYEQYF
- TRBJ1-1 - TRBV19 TGTGCCAGTAGTATGGGGACGGGGGTGACTGAAGCTTTCTTT CASSMGTGVTEAFF
- TRBJ2-3 once TRBV5-6 TGTGCCAGCAGCTTGCAAATAGCCGGGGATACGCAGTATTTT CASSLQIAGDTQYF
TRBD1 TRBJ2-7 - TRBV19 TGTGCCAGTAACTCCCGGGACAGGGAGTACGAGCAGTACTTC CASNSRDREYEQYF
- TRBJ2-7 - TRBV11-1 TGTGCCAGCAGCCTTTCCAAAACCCCTGGGACATCTCCGGCCTCCTACGAGCAGTACTTC CASSLSKTPGTSPASYEQYF
TRBD2 TRBJ2-1 - TRBV6-5 TGTGCCAGCGGGATAGCGGGAGGGCACAATGAGCAGTTCTTC CASGIAGGHNEQFF
- TRBJ1-5 - TRBV27 TGTGCCAGCAGTTTAGTCCAGGCCGGTCAGCCCCAGCATTTT CASSLVQAGQPQHF
TRBD1 TRBJ1-2 - TRBV28 TGTGCCAGCAGTTCGACAGGGCCCTATGGCTACACCTTC CASSSTGPYGYTF
TRBD1 TRBJ1-1 - TRBV15 TGTGCCACCAGCAGAGATCGGCAGGGGGGTGAAGCTTTCTTT CATSRDRQGGEAFF
TRBD2 TRBJ2-1 few TRBV19 TGTGCCATCCCCCAGCGGGAGATCCCCCCCCACAGTGAGCAGTTCTTC CAIPQREIPPHSEQFF
- TRBJ2-1 - TRBV29-1 TGCAGCGTTTCGCGGTCCGAATACAATGAGCAGTTCTTC CSVSRSEYNEQFF
- TRBJ2-3 - TRBV27 TGTGCCAGCAGTTTCCCCCCTGATACGCAGTATTTT CASSFPPDTQYF
- TRBJ1-5 - TRBV15 TGTGCCACCAGCGGAGACCGCACCACTAATCAGCCCCAGCATTTT CATSGDRTTNQPQHF
TRBD2 TRBJ2-7 - TRBV30 TGTGCCTTGATGACTAGCTTAGACGAGCAGTACTTC CALMTSLDEQYF
- TRBJ2-3 - TRBV6-5 TGTGCCAGCACTATAAAAAGAGTCACAGATACGCAGTATTTT CASTIKRVTDTQYF
- TRBJ2-7 few TRBV6-2/TRBV6-3 TGTGCCAGCAGCTTGACGGGGAACTACGAGCAGTACTTC CASSLTGNYEQYF